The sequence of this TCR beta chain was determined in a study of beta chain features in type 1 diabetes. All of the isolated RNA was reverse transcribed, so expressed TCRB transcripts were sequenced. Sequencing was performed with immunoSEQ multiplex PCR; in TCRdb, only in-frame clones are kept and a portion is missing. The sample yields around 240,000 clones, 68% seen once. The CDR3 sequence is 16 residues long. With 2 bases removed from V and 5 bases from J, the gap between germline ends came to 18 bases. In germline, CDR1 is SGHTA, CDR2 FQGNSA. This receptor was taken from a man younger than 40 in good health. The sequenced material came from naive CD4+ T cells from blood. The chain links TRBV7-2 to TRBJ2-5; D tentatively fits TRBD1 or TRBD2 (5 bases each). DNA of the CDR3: TGTGCCAGCAGCTTATATCAGGGAGAGGGGCGGGAGACCCAGTACTTC. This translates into CASSLYQGEGRETQYF.